These 16 T cell receptor beta chains were sequenced from one sample in a study of breast tumors, draining lymph nodes, adjacent tissues. TCRdb re-analysed the multiplex PCR reads in MiXCR, keeping a single row per CDR3 protein. The sample comprises approximately 19,000 distinct CDR3 sequences, approximately 49% of which are singletons, and less than 9% rests with the top ten. Material for sequencing was breast tumor tissue. Receptors were obtained from a female donor with breast cancer. Some clones in this sample may be carry-over from other donors' samples.

CDR3 region: CASSAGLARYF. DNA for the CDR3: TGTGCCAGCAGTGCCGGGCTAGCGAGGTATTTT. The genes are TRBV6-4 and TRBJ2-3, with D maybe TRBD2 (6 bases). Trimming left V 4 bases short and J 14 bases short, with 13 bases between. The germline CDR1 and CDR2 sequences are MRHNA and SNTAGT. The CDR3 is 11 residues long.

This clonotype has at least ten counts. The chain couples TRBV12-3 or TRBV12-4 to TRBJ2-4, with TRBD1 identical over 8 bases. The CDR3 spans 14 residues. The trim removed 4 bases at V and 9 bases at J, leaving 8 bases unmatched. The DNA for the CDR3 is TGTGCCAGCAGTTCCTCCGACAGGGGAGTCATTCAGTACTTC. Its protein product is CASSSSDRGVIQYF.

Only a few counts were recorded for this clonotype. This chain joins TRBV5-1 and TRBJ2-3; D unresolved. The CDR3 spans 12 residues. Germline CDR1 and CDR2: SGHRS and YFSETQ. V was trimmed by 7 bases and J by 3 bases, leaving 9 bases between them. As DNA, the CDR3 is TGCGCCAGCGGCCTGGGAACAGATACGCAGTATTTT. This sequence encodes CASGLGTDTQYF.

The chain combines TRBV5-4 with TRBJ2-1, with TRBD1 matching over 7 bases. Germline V gene data show CDR1 as SGHNT and CDR2 as YYREEE (reference sequence). Trimming took 4 bases from V and 0 from J; bases not matched to a gene: 10. The CDR3 consists of 17 residues. Written as DNA, the CDR3 is TGTGCCAGCAGCATGGGTCGGACAGGCAACTCCTACAATGAGCAGTTCTTC. It yields the protein CASSMGRTGNSYNEQFF.

Many counts were recorded for this clonotype. This clone may be a read error of a much larger clone one base away. The J gene is TRBJ2-2, the V gene TRBV6-4; a weak D match, TRBD1 (5 bases). Between the trimmed V and J ends, which lost 5 bases and 4 bases, there was a span of 14 bases. Germline CDR1 reads MRHNA; CDR2 reads SNTAGT. This CDR3 region has 15 residues. CDR3 bases: TGTGCCAGCAGTCACGGAGCAGGGATCACCGGGGAGCTGTTTTTT. Its protein product is CASSHGAGITGELFF.

The CDR3 DNA reads TGCAGCGTCTTGGAGGACTATGGCTACACCTTC. Amino acid sequence: CSVLEDYGYTF. J is TRBJ1-2 and V is TRBV29-1, with D uncertain. The CDR3 spans 11 residues. Germline V gives CDR1 SQVTM, CDR2 ANQGSEA. Trimming removed 6 bases at V and 3 bases at J, with 8 bases between.

The chain employs TRBV20-1 and TRBJ2-5; TRBD2 aligns across 11 bases. The CDR3 runs to 14 residues. Trimming took 4 bases from V and 3 from J; bases not matched to a gene: 4. In germline, CDR1 is DFQATT, CDR2 SNEGSKA (reference sequence). CDR3 loop: CSATGTSGKETQYF. DNA for the CDR3: TGCAGTGCTACCGGGACTAGCGGAAAAGAGACCCAGTACTTC.

For this clonotype: The junction departs from the called germline gene at one end, perhaps through a read error. The chain has TRBV3-1 and TRBJ2-3; perhaps TRBD2 as D (5 bases). This CDR3 spans 14 amino acids. The germline V gene encodes CDR1 LGHDT and CDR2 YNNKEL (reference sequence). In DNA, the CDR3 is TGCGCCAGCAGCCGACGACGGGACACAGATACGCAGTATTTT. Translation gives CASSRRRDTDTQYF.

The CDR3 DNA sequence: TGTGCCAGCAGCTTGTTCCTAGCGGGAGCGGGGTTTGAGCAGTTCTTC. As protein: CASSLFLAGAGFEQFF. V and J are TRBV7-2 and TRBJ2-1; 10 bases are shared with TRBD2. After removal of 3 bases from V and 9 bases from J, the junction contained 11 bases not matched to a gene. CDR1 and CDR2 (germline): SGHTA, FQGNSA. This CDR3 is 16 amino acids long. The variable domain in full, with the rest retrieved from reference TRBV7-2 and TRBJ2-1, is GAGVSQSPSNKVTEKGKDVELRCDPISGHTALYWYRQSLGQGLEFLIYFQGNSAPDKSGLPSDRFSAERTGGSVSTLTIQRTQQEDSAVYLCASSLFLAGAGFEQFFGPGTRLTVL.

This clonotype was picked up many times. The chain carries TRBV5-8 and TRBJ1-2, with D uncertain. This CDR3 contains 16 residues. From germline, CDR1 is SGHTS and CDR2 YDEGEE. Trimming removed 0 bases at V and 5 bases at J, with 17 bases between. CDR3 protein: CASSLEEPVPLYGYTF. Here the CDR3 DNA reads TGTGCCAGCAGCTTGGAGGAGCCAGTCCCCCTTTATGGCTACACCTTC.

As concerns this clonotype: Sequence at one end of the junction differs from germline and may be a read error. V is TRBV7-8 and J is TRBJ2-2, with a weak D call TRBD1 (6 bases). The CDR3 spans 13 residues. Per germline, CDR1 SGHVS and CDR2 FQNEAQ. The CDR3 coding sequence is TGTGCCAGCAGTCGAATGGGGGCCGGGGAGCTGGTTTTT. Translation gives CASSRMGAGELVF.

By share of the sample, this clonotype is medium-sized (0.01 to 0.1%). The rearrangement joins TRBV14 to TRBJ2-3; unclear D gene. Trimming took off 2 bases at V and 0 bases at J, with 12 bases between the two ends. Germline values: CDR1 SGHDN, CDR2 FVKESK. This CDR3 spans 16 amino acids. For the CDR3, the DNA is TGTGCCAGCAGCCAACTTGGATTTTCTAGCACAGATACGCAGTATTTT. Translation: CASSQLGFSSTDTQYF.

The chain uses TRBV20-1 and TRBJ1-5; a weak D match, TRBD1 (6 bases). This CDR3 is 14 amino acids long. Per the germline V gene, CDR1 is DFQATT and CDR2 is SNEGSKA (reference sequence). The V end was cut by 5 bases, the J end by 4 bases, with 15 bases between. This chain's CDR3 is CSAESGTINQPQHF. The CDR3 DNA is TGCAGTGCTGAGTCAGGGACAATTAATCAGCCCCAGCATTTT.

V is TRBV10-1 and J is TRBJ2-7; 9 positions agree with TRBD2. The CDR3 is made up of 13 amino acids. Germline loops: CDR1 WNHNN, CDR2 SYGVQD (reference sequence). With 4 bases clipped from V and 3 bases from J, the junction kept 1 base outside the gene matches. CDR3 region: CASSGTSDYEQYF. CDR3 in DNA: TGCGCCAGCAGTGGGACTAGCGACTACGAGCAGTACTTC.

V is TRBV5-6 and J is TRBJ1-1; D ambiguous. The CDR3 contains 13 residues. In germline, CDR1 is SGHDT, CDR2 YYEEEE. V was pared by 2 bases and J by 2 bases, with 7 bases between. For the CDR3, the DNA is TGTGCCAGCAGCTTTACAGCCAACACTGAAGCTTTCTTT. Protein sequence: CASSFTANTEAFF.

Many counts were recorded for this clonotype. This sequence joins TRBV30 and TRBJ2-3; the D gene is possibly TRBD1 (5 bases). The CDR3 covers 12 residues. The V end was cut by 2 bases, the J end by 6 bases, with 9 bases between. Germline lookup yields CDR1 GTSNPN and CDR2 SVGIG (reference sequence). CDR3 DNA sequence: TGTGCCTGGAGTCAGGGTTTCGATACGCAGTATTTT. Its protein product is CAWSQGFDTQYF.